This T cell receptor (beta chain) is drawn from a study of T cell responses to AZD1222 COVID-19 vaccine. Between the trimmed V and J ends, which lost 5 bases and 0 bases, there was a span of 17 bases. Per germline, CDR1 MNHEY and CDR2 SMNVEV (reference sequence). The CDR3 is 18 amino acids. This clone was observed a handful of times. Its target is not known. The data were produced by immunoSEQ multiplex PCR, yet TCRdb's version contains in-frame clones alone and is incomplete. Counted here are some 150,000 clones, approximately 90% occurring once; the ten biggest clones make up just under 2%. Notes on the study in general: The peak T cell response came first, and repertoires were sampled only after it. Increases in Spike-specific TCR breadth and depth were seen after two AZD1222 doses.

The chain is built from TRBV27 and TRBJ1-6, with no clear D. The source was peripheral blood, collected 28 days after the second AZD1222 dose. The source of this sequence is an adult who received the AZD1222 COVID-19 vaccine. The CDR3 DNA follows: TGTGCCAGCAGTCCCAGATCGAGCAGGAGCTCCTATAATTCACCCCTCCACTTT. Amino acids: CASSPRSSRSSYNSPLHF.